The clone carrying this TCR beta chain was seen at least ten times. What it binds is unknown. This CDR3 region has 16 residues. V was clipped by 5 bases and J by 0 bases, with 11 bases between them. Germline CDR1 is SEHNR and CDR2 is FQNEAQ (reference sequence). Sequencing used immunoSEQ multiplex PCR; TCRdb keeps in-frame clones, though not all of them. The specimen gives a few thousand clones without singletons; the ten biggest hold 16%. Treatment was busulfan-fludarabine conditioning, a marrow graft, and cyclophosphamide on days +3 and +4. This sample is part of a study of T cells after posttransplantation cyclophosphamide. Study-wide findings and caveats: Tissue-infiltrating T cells from skin or gut overlapped little with blood T cells. Recipient CMV seropositivity and CMV reactivation strongly tracked TRB clonality.

This sequence was found in a female patient between 25 and 45 years old who received an allogeneic stem cell transplant from an unrelated donor, was CMV-positive, and had acute and chronic GVHD. Some T cells may trace back to the graft donor. The sample here was PBMCs, taken after allogeneic stem cell transplant with posttransplant cyclophosphamide. The chain employs TRBV7-9 and TRBJ2-6; D not certain. For the CDR3, the DNA is TGTGCCAGCAGCCCCCGTAAGCCCTCTGGGGCCAACGTCCTGACTTTC. Its translation: CASSPRKPSGANVLTF.